This TCR beta chain comes out of a study of T cells in Graves' hyperthyroidism and ophthalmopathy. Germline V gene lookup returns CDR1 MNHNS and CDR2 SASEGT. The CDR3 has 17 residues. Trimming cost V 1 base and J 4 bases, with 17 bases left between them. RNA transcripts yielded amplified TCR beta CDR3 regions. The HTBI primer set drove a first-round RT-PCR of the TCR CDR3. Via MiXCR, TCRdb re-called the multiplex PCR reads, giving one row per CDR3 protein. Of fewer than 400,000 distinct CDR3 sequences in the sample, about 14% were seen once. The sequenced sample was blood. The chain uses TRBV6-1 and TRBJ1-3; D remains ambiguous. This clonotype originated in a man between 50 and 59 years old with Graves' ophthalmopathy. This CDR3 reads CASSEEIADLTGNTIYF. In nucleotides, the CDR3 is TGTGCCAGCAGTGAAGAGATAGCGGACCTCACGGGAAACACCATATATTTT.